The rows below give T cell receptor beta chains drawn from one sample of a study of blood T cell repertoires in COVID-19. Data came from immunoSEQ multiplex PCR; TCRdb stores just in-frame clones and leaves some out. The table lists 60,000 to 75,000 clones, approximately 90% of them singletons. Sequencing was done on a sample of peripheral blood. The receptor set was obtained from a man between 65 and 85 years old with active COVID-19. The CDR3 runs from the conserved cysteine through the conserved F or W. Fields, in order: D gene, J gene, clone size, V gene, CDR3 DNA, CDR3 protein. The D gene is left open where the match is weak. Clone size is not always given. Where it is, it says once, few, many or a class for expanded clones.

D: TRBD1
J: TRBJ1-1
size: once
V: TRBV5-1
DNA: TGCGCCAGCACCATGAGGCAGGGGGCCCCGGGGACTGAAGCTTTCTTT
CDR3: CASTMRQGAPGTEAFF

D: -
J: TRBJ2-7
size: -
V: TRBV11-1
DNA: TGTGCCAGCAGCTTAGCGGGCGGCGGGGACGAGCAGTACTTC
CDR3: CASSLAGGGDEQYF

D: -
J: TRBJ2-2
size: once
V: TRBV21-1
DNA: -
CDR3: CASSKVLGWGSGTGTEGELFF

D: TRBD1
J: TRBJ2-7
size: -
V: TRBV19
DNA: TGTGCCAGTAAACCCGGGACAGGGCCGTGGGAGCAGTACTTC
CDR3: CASKPGTGPWEQYF

D: TRBD1
J: TRBJ1-4
size: once
V: TRBV25-1
DNA: TGTGCCACCACCCCAGGGGGGCCACGAAATGAAAAACTGTTTTTT
CDR3: CATTPGGPRNEKLFF

D: TRBD1
J: TRBJ2-7
size: -
V: TRBV5-1
DNA: TGCGCCAGCACCCCGACAGGGGCCGGCTACGAGCAGTACTTC
CDR3: CASTPTGAGYEQYF

D: TRBD2
J: TRBJ2-7
size: few
V: TRBV7-9
DNA: TGTGCCAGCAGCCCCTATGGGGGGGATGCGTACTTC
CDR3: CASSPYGGDAYF

D: TRBD1
J: TRBJ1-5
size: -
V: TRBV15
DNA: TGTGCCACCAGCACCGGGACAGTAAATCAGCCCCAGCATTTT
CDR3: CATSTGTVNQPQHF

D: TRBD1
J: TRBJ1-2
size: -
V: TRBV11-2
DNA: TGTGCCAGCAGCCCCCCGGGGGACAGGGGGCCTGGCTACACCTTC
CDR3: CASSPPGDRGPGYTF

D: -
J: TRBJ2-5
size: -
V: TRBV5-8
DNA: TGTGCCAGCAGCACCCACCCCCGGCGGGAGACCCAGTACTTC
CDR3: CASSTHPRRETQYF

D: -
J: TRBJ1-6
size: -
V: TRBV19
DNA: TGTGCCAGTAGTATTGGGCAGGATTCACCCCTCCACTTT
CDR3: CASSIGQDSPLHF

D: -
J: TRBJ2-1
size: -
V: TRBV7-3
DNA: TGTGCCAGCAGCTTAGCTAGAAGGCCATACAATGAGCAGTTCTTC
CDR3: CASSLARRPYNEQFF

D: TRBD2
J: TRBJ2-1
size: -
V: TRBV14
DNA: TGTGCCAGCAGCCGGACTAGCGGGAGCCTCAATGAGCAGTTCTTC
CDR3: CASSRTSGSLNEQFF

D: TRBD1
J: TRBJ2-1
size: -
V: TRBV6-2/TRBV6-3
DNA: TGTGCCAGCAGCCGCCGCGGACAGGGAGACTCCTACAATGAGCAGTTCTTC
CDR3: CASSRRGQGDSYNEQFF

D: -
J: TRBJ2-1
size: once
V: TRBV11-2
DNA: TGTGCCAGCAGCTTAGTACTAGCAGCCTACTACAATGAGCAGTTCTTC
CDR3: CASSLVLAAYYNEQFF

D: TRBD1
J: TRBJ1-5
size: -
V: TRBV5-1
DNA: TGCGCCAGCAGCTCAGGACAGGCCAATCAGCCCCAGCATTTT
CDR3: CASSSGQANQPQHF

D: -
J: TRBJ1-5
size: -
V: TRBV28
DNA: TGTGCCAGCAGTTTTCCAGGGTTCGGCAATCAGCCCCAGCATTTT
CDR3: CASSFPGFGNQPQHF

D: TRBD2
J: TRBJ2-4
size: -
V: TRBV3-1/TRBV3-2
DNA: TGTGCCAGCAGCCCGCGGACTAGCGGGACCACCAAAAACATTCAGTACTTC
CDR3: CASSPRTSGTTKNIQYF

D: -
J: TRBJ2-2
size: -
V: TRBV4-1
DNA: TGCGCCAGCAGCCAAGAGGGGCTTGGCGGGGAGCTGTTTTTT
CDR3: CASSQEGLGGELFF

D: TRBD1
J: TRBJ1-3
size: -
V: TRBV30
DNA: TGTGCCTGGAGCGGGGACAGTTCTGGAAACACCATATATTTT
CDR3: CAWSGDSSGNTIYF

D: TRBD2
J: TRBJ2-2
size: -
V: TRBV4-1
DNA: TGCGCCAGCAGCCAAGATCTGGGACTAGCGGGAGGGCCGAGGACCGGGGAGCTGTTTTTT
CDR3: CASSQDLGLAGGPRTGELFF

D: TRBD2
J: TRBJ2-3
size: -
V: TRBV11-2
DNA: TGTGCCAGCAGCTCGCGACTAGCGGGAGTGACAGATACGCAGTATTTT
CDR3: CASSSRLAGVTDTQYF

D: TRBD1
J: TRBJ2-3
size: -
V: TRBV25-1
DNA: TGTGCCAGCAGTGAATATGGGACAGGGGTCCAAGATACGCAGTATTTT
CDR3: CASSEYGTGVQDTQYF

D: -
J: TRBJ1-1
size: -
V: TRBV30
DNA: TGTGCCTGGAGTGTAGTAGGGGCTGAAGCTTTCTTT
CDR3: CAWSVVGAEAFF

D: -
J: TRBJ2-2
size: -
V: TRBV3-1/TRBV3-2
DNA: TGTGCCAGCAGCCAAAGCCAGCGGAGCACCGGGGAGCTGTTTTTT
CDR3: CASSQSQRSTGELFF

D: TRBD2
J: TRBJ2-7
size: -
V: TRBV3-1/TRBV3-2
DNA: TGTGCCAGCAGCCAAGATCTGGCGGGAGTGGGGTACGAGCAGTACTTC
CDR3: CASSQDLAGVGYEQYF

D: -
J: TRBJ2-1
size: -
V: TRBV5-1
DNA: TGCGCCAGCAGCCCCGCGCCCGCCTACAATGAGCAGTTCTTC
CDR3: CASSPAPAYNEQFF

D: -
J: TRBJ1-4
size: -
V: TRBV19
DNA: TGTGCCAGTAGTGGTTCGGGGGAAAAACTGTTTTTT
CDR3: CASSGSGEKLFF

D: -
J: TRBJ2-5
size: -
V: TRBV3-1/TRBV3-2
DNA: TGTGCCAGCAGCCACGACACTAGGTCTCAGTACTTC
CDR3: CASSHDTRSQYF

D: -
J: TRBJ2-3
size: once
V: TRBV5-4
DNA: TGTGCCAGCAGCTGGCCCAGGGATACGCAGTATTTT
CDR3: CASSWPRDTQYF

D: -
J: TRBJ2-3
size: -
V: TRBV7-7
DNA: TGTGCTAGCAGCCCAGACTGGGGGGGCACAGATACGCAGTATTTT
CDR3: CASSPDWGGTDTQYF

D: TRBD2
J: TRBJ2-1
size: -
V: TRBV7-3
DNA: TGTGCCAGCAGCTTATCACTAGCGGGGTACAATGAGCAGTTCTTC
CDR3: CASSLSLAGYNEQFF

D: TRBD2
J: TRBJ2-3
size: -
V: TRBV5-1
DNA: TGCGCCAGCAGCTTGGGGGCTAGCGGCAGCACAGATACGCAGTATTTT
CDR3: CASSLGASGSTDTQYF

D: TRBD2
J: TRBJ2-7
size: -
V: TRBV5-1
DNA: TGCGCCAGCAGCCCAGGACTAGCCGCCTCCTACGAGCAGTACTTC
CDR3: CASSPGLAASYEQYF

D: TRBD2
J: TRBJ2-2
size: -
V: TRBV9
DNA: TGTGCCAGCAGCGAGGGACTAGCCGAGACCGGGGAGCTGTTTTTT
CDR3: CASSEGLAETGELFF

D: -
J: TRBJ2-5
size: -
V: TRBV12-3/TRBV12-4
DNA: TGTGCCAGCAGTTTGGGTCTGCGAGGGACCCAGTACTTC
CDR3: CASSLGLRGTQYF

D: TRBD2
J: TRBJ2-7
size: -
V: TRBV11-3
DNA: TGTGCCAGCAGCTTTCTCGGCGGGGCAGGGAGGGACTACGAGCAGTACTTC
CDR3: CASSFLGGAGRDYEQYF

D: -
J: TRBJ2-1
size: once
V: TRBV18
DNA: TGTGCCAGCTCGCTTCGCAGGGGTCAACTATACAATGAGCAGTTCTTC
CDR3: CASSLRRGQLYNEQFF

D: TRBD2
J: TRBJ2-3
size: -
V: TRBV6-5
DNA: TGTGCCAGCAGAGGGGGACTAGCAGGGACAGATACGCAGTATTTT
CDR3: CASRGGLAGTDTQYF

D: -
J: TRBJ2-5
size: -
V: TRBV5-1
DNA: TGCGCCAGCAGCCCCAGGACTAGCCCAGGGGGTTCACAAGAGACCCAGTACTTC
CDR3: CASSPRTSPGGSQETQYF

D: -
J: TRBJ1-1
size: -
V: TRBV2
DNA: TGTGCCAGCACTAGGGGCAGGGGGAACACTGAAGCTTTCTTT
CDR3: CASTRGRGNTEAFF

D: TRBD2
J: TRBJ2-5
size: -
V: TRBV9
DNA: TGTGCCAGCAGCAGGCTGGGGGGAGGGATAGAAGAGACCCAGTACTTC
CDR3: CASSRLGGGIEETQYF

D: -
J: TRBJ2-1
size: -
V: TRBV19
DNA: TGTGCCAGTAGTATAGCCCCGCAGGGTATCGATGAGCAGTTCTTC
CDR3: CASSIAPQGIDEQFF

D: TRBD1
J: TRBJ1-2
size: -
V: TRBV6-4
DNA: TGTGCCAGCAACAGACCCCAGGGGGGCGTTGACTATGGCTACACCTTC
CDR3: CASNRPQGGVDYGYTF

D: TRBD2
J: TRBJ2-3
size: -
V: TRBV28
DNA: TGTGCCAGCAGTCTCACTAGCGGGAGATCGTCAGATACGCAGTATTTT
CDR3: CASSLTSGRSSDTQYF

D: TRBD1
J: TRBJ2-7
size: medium-sized
V: TRBV6-2/TRBV6-3
DNA: TGTGCCAGCAGTTACCCCACCCGACAGGGGGTATTGTCCTACGAGCAGTACTTC
CDR3: CASSYPTRQGVLSYEQYF

D: TRBD2
J: TRBJ2-7
size: -
V: TRBV3-1/TRBV3-2
DNA: TGTGCCAGCCGCGCCACTAGCGGAGAGCAGTACTTC
CDR3: CASRATSGEQYF

D: -
J: TRBJ1-1
size: -
V: TRBV5-6
DNA: TGTGCCAGCAGCTTGGGGGTCGCAGTCCCCAGAGGCCCTGAAGCTTTCTTT
CDR3: CASSLGVAVPRGPEAFF

D: -
J: TRBJ2-5
size: -
V: TRBV5-1
DNA: TGCGCCAGCAGTTTTCTGGAGACCCAGTACTTC
CDR3: CASSFLETQYF

D: TRBD1
J: TRBJ2-3
size: once
V: TRBV5-1
DNA: TGCGCCAGCAGCCGCGCAGGGGGTAGCACAGATACGCAGTATTTT
CDR3: CASSRAGGSTDTQYF

D: TRBD2
J: TRBJ2-7
size: -
V: TRBV18
DNA: TGTGCCAGCTCACCACCGGTCGGGGGGGTGAAGGAGCAGTACTTC
CDR3: CASSPPVGGVKEQYF

D: -
J: TRBJ2-6
size: -
V: TRBV15
DNA: TGTGCCACCAGCAGAGAAGGGGCGGGGTCTGGGGCCAACGTCCTGACTTTC
CDR3: CATSREGAGSGANVLTF

D: TRBD1
J: TRBJ2-2
size: -
V: TRBV9
DNA: TGTGCCAGCAGCGCCAGACAGGGGTGGAACACCGGGGAGCTGTTTTTT
CDR3: CASSARQGWNTGELFF

D: TRBD1
J: TRBJ2-1
size: -
V: TRBV27
DNA: TGTGCCAGCAGTCCCGGGACAGGTGGGGGCCGGCCAGCGCAGTTCTTC
CDR3: CASSPGTGGGRPAQFF

D: -
J: TRBJ1-2
size: few
V: TRBV9
DNA: TGTGCCAGCAGCGCTGGGGGGGGCTACACCTTC
CDR3: CASSAGGGYTF

D: -
J: TRBJ2-5
size: once
V: TRBV7-9
DNA: TGTGCCAGCAGCTTAGGAACGACAGCCGGGGAGACCCAGTACTTC
CDR3: CASSLGTTAGETQYF

D: TRBD2
J: TRBJ2-1
size: -
V: TRBV5-1
DNA: TGCGCCAGCAGCTTGGGGACTAGCGGGATGAATGAGCAGTTCTTC
CDR3: CASSLGTSGMNEQFF

D: -
J: TRBJ1-1
size: -
V: TRBV5-5
DNA: TGTGCCAGCAGCTTGGAAGGGAGTGCTTTCTTT
CDR3: CASSLEGSAFF

D: TRBD2
J: TRBJ2-1
size: once
V: TRBV4-1
DNA: TGCGCCAGCAGCCCGAAGACTAGCGGGGCCAACAATGAGCAGTTCTTC
CDR3: CASSPKTSGANNEQFF

D: TRBD2
J: TRBJ2-7
size: -
V: TRBV10-2
DNA: TGCGCCAGCAGGCCAGCGGGAGGGCCCTCCGAGCAGTACTTC
CDR3: CASRPAGGPSEQYF